This T cell receptor beta chain was documented in a study of T cell repertoires in cytomegalovirus infection. After removal of 2 bases from V and 2 bases from J, the junction contained 8 bases not matched to a gene. CDR1 is DFQATT and CDR2 is SNEGSKA in the germline V gene (reference sequence). The CDR3 consists of 16 residues. Note on this clonotype: Antigen: not known.

TCRdb processed the reads anew with MiXCR; each CDR3 protein has one entry. This table has hundreds of thousands of distinct CDR3 sequences, approximately 46% appearing once. This TCR derives from a human donor in good health (CMV status not recorded). Some clones in this sample may be carry-over from other donors' samples. This rearrangement joins TRBV20-1 to TRBJ2-3; 9 positions agree with TRBD2. This sample comprised cultured PBMCs, obtained from culture after CMV antigen stimulation. CDR3 coding DNA: TGCAGTGCTAGATTAGCGGGGGCCTCCTTCACAGATACGCAGTATTTT. It codes for CSARLAGASFTDTQYF.